This T cell receptor (beta chain) is from a study of vaccination effects on CD4 cells after COVID-19. Study-level information: At 16 days and at one week before vaccination, samples were given by two convalescent patients. The study, taken as a whole, reports: After vaccination, at late timepoints, clones induced by infection and by vaccine contracted markedly.

Regarding this clone: Its matching antigen is unknown.

Using viral peptide pools, the ViraFEST assay grew out antigen-specific CD4+ T cells prior to sequencing. After around ten days in culture, the CD4+ T cells were isolated. SARS-CoV-2 infected the person between March and December 2020, as confirmed by PCR. Every well housed about 1.8 million PBMC, which grew in culture alongside about 9 IU/ml IL-2 and roughly 9.9 ug/ml peptides. Repertoires were generated with immunoSEQ multiplex PCR, while TCRdb's copy carries only in-frame clones and drops some. This sample has 22,000 or so clones, with 70% to 80% found just once. The sequence came from a human donor who had a prior SARS-CoV-2 infection. The starting material was CD4+ T cells from PBMCs cultured with a peptide pool, obtained before COVID-19 vaccination.

The CDR3 sequence: CSASLPSGRAGNEQFF. CDR3 sequence (DNA): TGCAGTGCTAGTTTGCCTAGCGGGAGGGCGGGGAATGAGCAGTTCTTC. The chain links TRBV20-1 to TRBJ2-1; 12 bases are a match to TRBD2. Germline loops: CDR1 DFQATT, CDR2 SNEGSKA (reference sequence). The CDR3 runs to 16 residues. The J segment lost 7 bases and the V segment lost 3 bases, leaving 10 bases of the junction unmatched.